These 27 T cell receptor beta chains were sequenced from one sample in a study of human CD8 memory T cell subsets. Generation of TCR beta libraries used UMI-labeled 5' RACE. TCRdb derives one entry per CDR3 protein from the 5' RACE reads, leaving out DNA. The table lists some 10,000 distinct CDR3 sequences. Sequenced input: CD8+ T cells from PBMCs. The receptors stem from a human donor in good health.

This clonotype is called medium-sized based on its frequency. The chain couples TRBV20-1 to TRBJ2-5; TCRdb designates TRBD1, a call that cannot be tested without DNA. Germline assignment: CDR1 DFQATT and CDR2 SNEGSKA (reference sequence). The CDR3 spans 12 residues. The CDR3 is CSAREQGQTQYF.

This chain uses TRBV5-1 with TRBJ2-2. The CDR3 spans 15 residues. CDR1 is SGHRS and CDR2 is YFSETQ in the germline V gene. Here the CDR3 reads CASSLWQTNTGELFF.

V and J are TRBV27 and TRBJ1-2; TCRdb picks TRBD1, but there is no DNA to check that call. The CDR3 runs 15 residues. From germline, CDR1 is MNHEY and CDR2 SMNVEV (reference sequence). CDR3 region: CASGVLGRYGDGYTF.

CDR3 residues: CASSLGTSYGGGEQYF. This rearrangement joins TRBV13 to TRBJ2-7; TCRdb's assignment of TRBD2 cannot be checked, as there is no DNA. Germline V gene sequence: CDR1 PRHDT, CDR2 FYEKMQ (reference sequence). CDR3 length: 16 residues.

V and J are TRBV24-1 and TRBJ2-3; without DNA, the TCRdb call of TRBD1 cannot be checked. The CDR3 length is 14 residues. CDR1 KGHDR and CDR2 SFDVKD come from the germline V gene. The CDR3 sequence: CATSEYYRADTQYF.

The chain couples TRBV7-2 to TRBJ2-7; TCRdb's D call, TRBD1, is unchecked because there is no DNA. Germline V gives CDR1 SGHTA, CDR2 FQGNSA. CDR3 length: 13 amino acids. CDR3 in amino acids: CASSSSQGYEQYF.

The CDR3: CASTLGTGVNGYTF. V and J are TRBV28 and TRBJ1-2; the D call from TCRdb, TRBD1, cannot be confirmed without DNA. Germline values: CDR1 MDHEN, CDR2 SYDVKM. This CDR3 is 14 amino acids long.

The chain has TRBV11-2 and TRBJ1-1; TCRdb designates TRBD1, a call that cannot be tested without DNA. Germline CDR1 reads SGHAT; CDR2 reads FQNNGV. The CDR3 extends over 16 amino acids. CDR3: CASSSPPHRENTEAFF.

The chain employs TRBV5-8 and TRBJ2-7; TCRdb lists TRBD2, though no DNA is available to test this call. The CDR3 covers 15 residues. Germline values: CDR1 SGHTS, CDR2 YDEGEE. CDR3 region: CASSLPYGSGYEQYF.

The genes are TRBV13 and TRBJ2-1; TCRdb selects TRBD1, and the lack of DNA leaves this call unchecked. This CDR3 region has 15 residues. Per the germline V gene, CDR1 is PRHDT and CDR2 is FYEKMQ (reference sequence). The CDR3 here is CASSFIQGGYLEQFF.

This rearrangement joins TRBV4-2 to TRBJ2-7; TCRdb outputs TRBD1, but without DNA this stays unchecked. Germline V CDR1 and CDR2: LGHNA, YNFKEQ. The CDR3 totals 13 residues. The CDR3 region is CASSPGTGAEQYF.

The chain links TRBV6-5 to TRBJ1-5. The CDR3 extends over 11 amino acids. Germline V gene data show CDR1 as MNHEY and CDR2 as SVGAGI. The CDR3 sequence is CASGVDQPQHF.

The chain's CDR3 is CASSQRVNREGKGNEQFF. The genes are TRBV14 and TRBJ2-1; TCRdb reports TRBD2, a call that lacks DNA to check it against. The CDR3 loop spans 18 amino acids. CDR1 and CDR2 (germline): SGHDN, FVKESK.

The genes are TRBV11-3 and TRBJ1-1. This CDR3 contains 13 residues. CDR1 and CDR2 (germline): SGHNT, YENEEA. The CDR3 sequence is CASSDRLNTEAFF.

This rearrangement joins TRBV7-6 to TRBJ2-7; TCRdb picks TRBD1, but there is no DNA to check that call. The CDR3 covers 16 residues. Per germline, CDR1 SGHVS and CDR2 FNYEAQ. The CDR3: CASSLAGTGEFSEQYF. Drawing the rest from reference TRBV7-6 and TRBJ2-7, the complete variable domain is GAGVSQSPRYKVTKRGQDVALRCDPISGHVSLYWYRQALGQGPEFLTYFNYEAQQDKSGLPNDRFSAERPEGSISTLTIQRTEQRDSAMYRCASSLAGTGEFSEQYFGPGTRLTVT.

The chain joins TRBV10-3 to TRBJ2-3; as DNA is missing, the TRBD1 call by TCRdb cannot be tested. This CDR3 has 14 residues. CDR1 is ENHRY, CDR2 SYGVKD, per germline. CDR3 region: CAISPTGGTDTQYF.

V is TRBV20-1 and J is TRBJ2-3; TCRdb designates TRBD1, a call that cannot be tested without DNA. Germline V CDR1 and CDR2: DFQATT, SNEGSKA (reference sequence). CDR3 length: 16 amino acids. The CDR3 loop is CSADPGSRSIRDTQYF.

J is TRBJ1-2 and V is TRBV7-9. The V gene's germline CDR1 is SEHNR and CDR2 FQNEAQ (reference sequence). The CDR3 has 15 residues. CDR3 amino acids: CASSLERGRSYGYTF.

The rearrangement links TRBV28 to TRBJ1-2. The CDR3 covers 15 residues. Per the germline V gene, CDR1 is MDHEN and CDR2 is SYDVKM. CDR3: CAHAGQSSPNYGYTF.

The V and J genes are TRBV19 and TRBJ2-1; TCRdb indicates TRBD2, and absent DNA this call remains unverified. The CDR3 runs to 15 residues. The germline CDR1 and CDR2 sequences are LNHDA and SQIVND (reference sequence). CDR3 region: CASSVSGRTYNEQFF.

This sequence joins TRBV28 and TRBJ1-6. Germline V CDR1 and CDR2: MDHEN, SYDVKM. The CDR3 runs 13 residues. The CDR3 reads CASSLEYNSPLHF.

V gene TRBV29-1 combines with J gene TRBJ1-3; the D call of TRBD1 rests on TCRdb alone, since no DNA is present to check it. Germline loops: CDR1 SQVTM, CDR2 ANQGSEA. This CDR3 has 15 residues. CDR3 residues: CSVISGGGSGNTIYF.

This chain connects TRBV28 to TRBJ1-1. The length of the CDR3 is 14 residues. Germline-derived CDR1 and CDR2 are MDHEN and SYDVKM. CDR3 sequence reads: CASSPQTLNTEAFF. Full variable domain (rest looked up from reference TRBV28 and TRBJ1-1): DVKVTQSSRYLVKRTGEKVFLECVQDMDHENMFWYRQDPGLGLRLIYFSYDVKMKEKGDIPEGYSVSREKKERFSLILESASTNQTSMYLCASSPQTLNTEAFFGQGTRLTVV.

By frequency, this clonotype is medium-sized (0.01 to 0.1%). The chain has TRBV29-1 and TRBJ2-1; the TRBD2 assignment by TCRdb is unverifiable without DNA. This CDR3 has 15 amino acids. CDR1 is SQVTM and CDR2 is ANQGSEA in the germline V gene. The chain's CDR3 is CSVQLAESSYNEQFF.

This chain links TRBV9 with TRBJ2-1; there is no DNA to check the TCRdb D call of TRBD1. The CDR3 runs 13 residues. The germline gives CDR1 SGDLS, CDR2 YYNGEE. The CDR3 protein is CASSVFLLDEQFF.

This chain's CDR3 is CASSLGTGGSEKLFF. The chain combines TRBV7-6 with TRBJ1-4; the D gene TCRdb calls, TRBD1, cannot be checked with no DNA. CDR3 length equals 15 residues. From germline, CDR1 is SGHVS and CDR2 FNYEAQ. The whole variable domain, filled in from reference TRBV7-6 and TRBJ1-4, reads GAGVSQSPRYKVTKRGQDVALRCDPISGHVSLYWYRQALGQGPEFLTYFNYEAQQDKSGLPNDRFSAERPEGSISTLTIQRTEQRDSAMYRCASSLGTGGSEKLFFGSGTQLSVL.

This chain links TRBV14 with TRBJ1-1. Looked up from germline, CDR1 is SGHDN and CDR2 is FVKESK. The CDR3 length is 13 residues. The CDR3 is CASSLGKKTEAFF.